This paragraph reports one T cell receptor (beta chain). Its antigen is not identified. The data belong to a study of shared clonotypes between healthy human individuals. Broader study findings: Genetic and exposure-history diversity was limited by the few donors.

V lost 2 bases to trimming and J lost 2 bases; unmatched junction nucleotides: 6. The CDR3 extends over 15 amino acids. Germline CDR1 is KGHSH and CDR2 is LQKENI. Genomic DNA (from each subset) was split evenly across several immunoSEQ plates. The method was immunoSEQ multiplex PCR; TCRdb's version includes in-frame clones alone and lacks a portion of them. In the table there are about 560,000 clones, around three quarters of which are singletons. The chain is built from TRBV18 and TRBJ2-7; 7 nucleotides line up with TRBD1. This receptor was identified in a woman aged 40 to 55 in good health. Some clones in this sample may be carry-over from other donors' samples. The sample taken for sequencing was PBMCs. CDR3: CASSPTTGKAYEQYF. The DNA for the CDR3 is TGTGCCAGCTCACCAACGACAGGGAAGGCCTACGAGCAGTACTTC.